This T cell receptor (beta chain) is drawn from a study of T cell repertoires in cytomegalovirus infection. Across the whole study: As its CMV epitopes, the study selected recently identified HLA-C-restricted and well-studied HLA-B-restricted targets. Public TCR beta signatures marked donors with CMV infection and the matching HLA.

In this sample, this clonotype turned up a few times. The antigen is not known. TCRdb analysed the reads with MiXCR anew, one entry per CDR3 protein. The data hold approximately 730,000 distinct CDR3 sequences, with 25% to 30% observed a single time. Per germline, CDR1 SGHVS and CDR2 FQNEAQ. J lost 0 bases, V lost 3 bases, and 6 bases had no gene match. There are 18 residues in the CDR3. V usage is TRBV7-8 and J usage is TRBJ2-2; TRBD2 agrees at 11 bases. The clonotype originates from a human donor in good health (CMV status not recorded). Some clones in this sample may be carry-over from other donors' samples. The sequenced sample was cultured CD8+ T cells from PBMCs, obtained from culture after CMV antigen stimulation. CDR3 in amino acids: CASSFRSSGGTNTGELFF. CDR3 DNA sequence: TGTGCCAGCAGCTTCAGGTCTAGCGGGGGGACGAACACCGGGGAGCTGTTTTTT.